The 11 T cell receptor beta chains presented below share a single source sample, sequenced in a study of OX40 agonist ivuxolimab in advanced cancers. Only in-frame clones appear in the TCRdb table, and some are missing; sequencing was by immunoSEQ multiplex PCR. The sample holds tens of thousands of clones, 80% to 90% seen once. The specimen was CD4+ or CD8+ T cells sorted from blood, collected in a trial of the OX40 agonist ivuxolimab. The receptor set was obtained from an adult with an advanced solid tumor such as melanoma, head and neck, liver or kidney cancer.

CDR3 region: CASSSFNTPGRAFF. For the CDR3, the DNA is TGTGCCAGCAGCTCTTTTAATACCCCCGGGCGGGCTTTCTTT. V gene TRBV11-2 combines with J gene TRBJ1-1; D remains unclear. The germline V and J ends were trimmed by 4 bases and 11 bases, with 20 bases remaining between them. Germline CDR1 and CDR2: SGHAT and FQNNGV. The CDR3 runs 14 residues.

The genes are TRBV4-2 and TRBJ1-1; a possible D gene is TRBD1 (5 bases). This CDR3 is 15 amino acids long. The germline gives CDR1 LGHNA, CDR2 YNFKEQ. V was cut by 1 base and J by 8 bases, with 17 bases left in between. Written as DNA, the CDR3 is TGTGCCAGCAGCCAAGTCGAGGGGTCGTACCTCGAAGCTTTCTTT. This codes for CASSQVEGSYLEAFF.

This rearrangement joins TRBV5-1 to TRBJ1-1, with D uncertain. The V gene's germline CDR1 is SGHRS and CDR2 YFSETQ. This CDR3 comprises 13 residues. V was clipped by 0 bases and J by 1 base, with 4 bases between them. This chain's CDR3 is CASSLEGNTEAFF. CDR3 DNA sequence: TGCGCCAGCAGCTTGGAGGGGAACACTGAAGCTTTCTTT.

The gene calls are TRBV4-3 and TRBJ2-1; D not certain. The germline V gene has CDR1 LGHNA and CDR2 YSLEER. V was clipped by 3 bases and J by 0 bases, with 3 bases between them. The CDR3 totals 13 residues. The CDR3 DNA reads TGCGCCAGCAGCCAGTACTCCTACAATGAGCAGTTCTTC. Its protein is CASSQYSYNEQFF.

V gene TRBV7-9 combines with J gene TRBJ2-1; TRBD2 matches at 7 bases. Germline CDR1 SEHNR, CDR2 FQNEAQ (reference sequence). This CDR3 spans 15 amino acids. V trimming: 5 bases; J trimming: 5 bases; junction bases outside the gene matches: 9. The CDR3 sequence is CASSPGVGGNNEQFF. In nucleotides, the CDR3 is TGTGCCAGCAGCCCGGGGGTCGGGGGGAACAATGAGCAGTTCTTC.

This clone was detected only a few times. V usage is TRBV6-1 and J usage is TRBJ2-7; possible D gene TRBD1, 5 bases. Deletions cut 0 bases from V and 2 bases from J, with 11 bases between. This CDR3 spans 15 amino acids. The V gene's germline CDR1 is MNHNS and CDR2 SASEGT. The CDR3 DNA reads TGTGCCAGCAGTGAAGCGATAGGCAGGGCCTACGAGCAGTACTTC. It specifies CASSEAIGRAYEQYF.

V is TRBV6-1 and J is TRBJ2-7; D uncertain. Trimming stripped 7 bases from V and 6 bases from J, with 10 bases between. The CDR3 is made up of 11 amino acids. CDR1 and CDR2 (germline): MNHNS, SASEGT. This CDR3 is CASTFNLEQYF. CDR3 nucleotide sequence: TGTGCCAGCACCTTTAACCTCGAGCAGTACTTC.

DNA for the CDR3: TGTGCCAGCAGTTACTCGCTGGAGGCCGGGGAGCTGTTTTTT. The encoded protein is CASSYSLEAGELFF. This rearrangement joins TRBV6-5 to TRBJ2-2; a possible D gene is TRBD2 (5 bases). Germline V gene data show CDR1 as MNHEY and CDR2 as SVGAGI. The CDR3 runs to 14 residues. Trimming stripped 0 bases from V and 6 bases from J, with 8 bases between.

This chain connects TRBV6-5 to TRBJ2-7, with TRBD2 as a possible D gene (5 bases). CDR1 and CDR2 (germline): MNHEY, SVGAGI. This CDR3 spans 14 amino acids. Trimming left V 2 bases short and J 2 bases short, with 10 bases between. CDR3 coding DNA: TGTGCCAGCAGTTACGAGGGAATGGCCTACGAGCAGTACTTC. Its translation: CASSYEGMAYEQYF.

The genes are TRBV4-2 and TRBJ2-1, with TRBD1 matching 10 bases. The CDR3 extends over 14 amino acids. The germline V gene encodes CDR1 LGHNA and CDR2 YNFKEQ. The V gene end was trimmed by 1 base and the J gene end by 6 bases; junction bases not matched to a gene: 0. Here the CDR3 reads CASSQGTGGNEQFF. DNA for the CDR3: TGTGCCAGCAGCCAAGGGACAGGGGGCAATGAGCAGTTCTTC.

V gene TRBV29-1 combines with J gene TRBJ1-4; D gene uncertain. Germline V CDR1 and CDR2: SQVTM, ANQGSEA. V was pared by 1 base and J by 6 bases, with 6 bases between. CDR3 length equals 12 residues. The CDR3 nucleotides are TGCAGCGTTGAAGGGGCTTATGAAAAACTGTTTTTT. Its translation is CSVEGAYEKLFF.